This record looks at one T cell receptor (beta chain) sequence and its context. Its specificity is not known. The data stem from a study of blood T cells in healthy people across ages. Healthy Caucasian individuals from Russia aged about 6 to 90 served as donors. Germline V CDR1 and CDR2: LGHNA, YNFKEQ. The length of the CDR3 is 16 residues. V was clipped by 2 bases and J by 3 bases, with 14 bases between them. Primers used in a second PCR of about 6 to 11 cycles were a sample-barcoded 5' primer and a J-beta primer mix. Every cDNA was tagged by a template-switch adaptor with 12 random nucleotides. At least 2.5 million CDR3-containing paired-end reads were obtained per sample. In TCRdb, the 5' RACE reads were re-called with MiXCR into one record per CDR3 protein. The sample contains more than 800,000 distinct CDR3 sequences, less than 50% of which appear only once. Study results and limitations: Significant beta diversity loss was already apparent by age approximately 40, declining roughly linearly.

The receptor's source is a woman in her sixties in good health. The rearrangement joins TRBV4-2 to TRBJ2-1; D unresolved. Sequencing was done on a sample of blood. The CDR3 region is CASSQTVISSYNEQFF. The CDR3 coding sequence is TGTGCCAGCAGCCAAACCGTAATTAGCAGCTACAATGAGCAGTTCTTC.